A selection of T cell receptor beta chains follows, all from one sample in a study of cytomegalovirus exposure and HLA in healthy donors. This table comes from immunoSEQ multiplex PCR, and its TCRdb copy is limited to in-frame clones, with some not included. The sample carries hundreds of thousands of clones, around 80% recorded once. The sequenced sample was PBMCs. The receptors derive from an older woman in good health and CMV-seropositive. CDR3s include the opening cysteine and the closing phenylalanine or tryptophan. D genes are given only for firm matches. Part of the rows lack a size; the others show once, few, many or a class for expanded clones.

>TRBV19|-|-|TRBJ2-4
CASSIAVLPLAKNIQYF
TGTGCCAGTAGTATAGCTGTACTGCCCCTAGCCAAAAACATTCAGTACTTC
>TRBV6-6|TRBD2|-|TRBJ2-7
CASKTSGMMYEQYF
TGTGCCAGCAAAACTAGCGGGATGATGTACGAGCAGTACTTC
>TRBV4-1|TRBD2|-|TRBJ2-2
CASMKLAGSNTGELFF
TGCGCCAGCATGAAACTAGCGGGGTCTAACACCGGGGAGCTGTTTTTT
>TRBV18|TRBD1|-|TRBJ1-2
CASSTNPTGRNYGYTF
TGTGCCAGCTCAACGAACCCGACAGGGCGTAACTATGGCTACACCTTC
>TRBV6-4|TRBD2|-|TRBJ2-1
CASSEWTGGLGEQFF
TGTGCCAGCAGTGAATGGACGGGAGGGCTGGGTGAGCAGTTCTTC
>TRBV6-1|-|-|TRBJ2-7
CASSPLGAYSYEQYF
TGTGCCAGCAGCCCTCTAGGGGCGTACTCCTACGAGCAGTACTTC
>TRBV18|TRBD2|few|TRBJ2-1
CASSPPSGSSNEQFF
TGTGCCAGCTCACCACCTAGCGGGAGTTCAAATGAGCAGTTCTTC
>TRBV19|-|-|TRBJ1-6
CASSTLSGTASYNSPLHF
TGTGCCAGTAGTACCCTAAGCGGGACGGCCTCCTATAATTCACCCCTCCACTTT
>TRBV6-1|TRBD1|-|TRBJ2-7
CASRPGQGNPYEQYF
TGTGCCAGCAGGCCGGGACAGGGGAACCCCTACGAGCAGTACTTC
>TRBV9|-|-|TRBJ2-1
CASSVDELRGQFF
TGTGCCAGCAGCGTCGATGAATTAAGGGGGCAGTTCTTC
>TRBV28|TRBD1|-|TRBJ2-7
CASRTGKGYEQYF
TGTGCCAGCCGGACAGGGAAAGGTTACGAGCAGTACTTC
>TRBV7-2|TRBD2|few|TRBJ2-3
CASSQQRGTDTQYF
TGTGCCAGCAGCCAGCAGCGGGGAACAGATACGCAGTATTTT
>TRBV19|TRBD2|-|TRBJ2-7
CASSELAGPYEQYF
TGTGCCAGTAGTGAGCTAGCGGGGCCCTACGAGCAGTACTTC
>TRBV30|-|-|TRBJ1-2
CAWGRDLPYGYTF
TGTGCCTGGGGCAGGGACTTACCCTATGGCTACACCTTC
>TRBV28|TRBD2|few|TRBJ2-1
CASSLAGVAYNEQFF
TGTGCCAGCAGTTTAGCGGGAGTGGCCTACAATGAGCAGTTCTTC
>TRBV7-9|TRBD2|-|TRBJ2-1
CASSPPGLAGGAEQFF
TGTGCCAGCAGCCCACCGGGACTAGCGGGGGGGGCTGAGCAGTTCTTC
>TRBV7-2|TRBD2|-|TRBJ2-3
CASSLLAGTDTQYF
TGTGCCAGCAGCTTACTAGCGGGCACAGATACGCAGTATTTT
>TRBV11-2|TRBD1|-|TRBJ1-3
CASSQGAGNTIYF
TGTGCCAGCAGCCAGGGGGCTGGAAACACCATATATTTT
>TRBV7-2|TRBD2|few|TRBJ2-1
CASSLVGAAGGYNEQFF
TGTGCCAGCAGCTTAGTGGGGGCGGCGGGGGGGTACAATGAGCAGTTCTTC
>TRBV18|TRBD2|-|TRBJ2-7
CASSLPGTSGGSYEQYF
TGTGCCAGCTCACTTCCCGGGACTAGCGGGGGTTCCTACGAGCAGTACTTC
>TRBV4-2|TRBD2|-|TRBJ2-1
CASSQGRLAGVHEQFF
TGTGCCAGCAGCCAAGGCCGACTAGCGGGGGTCCATGAGCAGTTCTTC
>TRBV4-2|-|-|TRBJ2-5
CASSLGGGGETQYF
TGTGCCAGCAGCCTTGGGGGAGGAGGAGAGACCCAGTACTTC
>TRBV19|TRBD1|-|TRBJ1-1
CASSMGTGLPNTEAFF
TGTGCCAGTAGTATGGGGACAGGATTGCCGAACACTGAAGCTTTCTTT
>TRBV6-1|TRBD1|-|TRBJ2-5
CASKLGTGAWETQYF
TGTGCCAGCAAACTCGGGACAGGGGCCTGGGAGACCCAGTACTTC
>TRBV7-9|TRBD1|-|TRBJ2-2
CASSLASGTASGELFF
TGTGCCAGCAGCTTAGCGTCCGGGACAGCGAGCGGGGAGCTGTTTTTT
>TRBV4-1|-|-|TRBJ2-3
CASSPGQAGMDTQYF
TGCGCCAGCAGTCCAGGGCAGGCGGGGATGGATACGCAGTATTTT
>TRBV6-1|-|-|TRBJ1-1
CASRQQGGEAFF
TGTGCCAGCAGGCAACAGGGCGGTGAAGCTTTCTTT
>TRBV2|TRBD1|-|TRBJ2-4
CASTWDRGSENIQYF
TGTGCCAGCACCTGGGACAGGGGTTCTGAGAACATTCAGTACTTC
>TRBV28|-|few|TRBJ2-7
CASTNYKYEQYF
TGTGCCAGTACAAATTATAAATACGAGCAGTACTTC
>TRBV5-4|-|-|TRBJ2-7
CASSAGYYEQYF
TGTGCCAGCAGCGCGGGATACTACGAGCAGTACTTC
>TRBV4-1|-|-|TRBJ2-1
CASSQDSRGEQFF
TGCGCCAGCAGCCAAGATTCAAGGGGTGAGCAGTTCTTC
>TRBV7-2|-|-|TRBJ1-1
CASSSGQDTEAFF
TGTGCCAGCAGCTCCGGACAAGACACTGAAGCTTTCTTT
>TRBV5-4|-|-|TRBJ1-1
CASSGGRRNTEAFF
TGTGCCAGCAGCGGCGGGCGGCGGAACACTGAAGCTTTCTTT
>TRBV5-1|TRBD2|-|TRBJ2-7
CASNLISLAGEEQYF
TGCGCCAGCAATTTGATAAGTCTAGCGGGGGAAGAGCAGTACTTC
>TRBV6-6|-|-|TRBJ1-6
CASSPQNSPLHF
TGTGCCAGCAGCCCCCAGAATTCACCCCTCCACTTT
>TRBV15|TRBD2|once|TRBJ2-3
CATSRDYSGGGDTQYF
TGTGCCACCAGCAGAGATTATAGCGGGGGTGGAGATACGCAGTATTTT
>TRBV19|TRBD1|-|TRBJ1-2
CASSKTGLYGYTF
TGTGCCAGTAGTAAGACAGGGCTCTATGGCTACACCTTC
>TRBV5-1|TRBD2|-|TRBJ2-1
CASSLVGGSSYNEQFF
TGCGCCAGCAGCTTGGTGGGAGGGAGCTCCTACAATGAGCAGTTCTTC
>TRBV28|TRBD1|-|TRBJ1-1
CASSFIGQGIGF
TGTGCCAGCAGTTTTATAGGACAGGGCATCGGGTTT
>TRBV9|-|-|TRBJ1-6
CASSVGSRSSPLHF
TGTGCCAGCAGCGTAGGTTCGAGGTCCTCACCCCTCCACTTT